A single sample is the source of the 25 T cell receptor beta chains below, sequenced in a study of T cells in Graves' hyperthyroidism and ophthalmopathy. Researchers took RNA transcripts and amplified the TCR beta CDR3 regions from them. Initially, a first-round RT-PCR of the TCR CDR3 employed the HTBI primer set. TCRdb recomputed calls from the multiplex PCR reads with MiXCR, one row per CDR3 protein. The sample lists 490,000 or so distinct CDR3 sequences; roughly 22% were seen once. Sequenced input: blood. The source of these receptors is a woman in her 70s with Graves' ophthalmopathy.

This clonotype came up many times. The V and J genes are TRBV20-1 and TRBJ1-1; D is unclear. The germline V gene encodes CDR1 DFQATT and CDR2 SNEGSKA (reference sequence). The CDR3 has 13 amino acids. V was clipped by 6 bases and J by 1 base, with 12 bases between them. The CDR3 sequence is CSADIVPNTEAFF. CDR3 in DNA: TGCAGTGCGGATATCGTTCCGAACACTGAAGCTTTCTTT.

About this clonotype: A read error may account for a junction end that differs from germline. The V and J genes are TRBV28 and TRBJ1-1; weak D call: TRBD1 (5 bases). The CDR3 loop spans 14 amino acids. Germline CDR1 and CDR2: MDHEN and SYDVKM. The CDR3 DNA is TGTGCCAGCACTTTATACAGGAAGAACACTGAAGCTTTCTTT. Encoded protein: CASTLYRKNTEAFF.

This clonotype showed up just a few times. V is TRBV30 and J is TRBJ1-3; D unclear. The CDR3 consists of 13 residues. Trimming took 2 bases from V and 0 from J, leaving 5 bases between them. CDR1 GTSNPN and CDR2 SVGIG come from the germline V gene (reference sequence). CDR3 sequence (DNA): TGTGCCTGGAGTTTGACCTCTGGAAACACCATATATTTT. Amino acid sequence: CAWSLTSGNTIYF.

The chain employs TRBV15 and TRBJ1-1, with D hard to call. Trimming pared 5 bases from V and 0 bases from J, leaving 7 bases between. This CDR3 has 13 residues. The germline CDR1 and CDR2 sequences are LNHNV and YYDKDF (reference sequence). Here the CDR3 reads CATSLPMNTEAFF. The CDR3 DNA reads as TGTGCCACCAGCCTACCTATGAACACTGAAGCTTTCTTT.

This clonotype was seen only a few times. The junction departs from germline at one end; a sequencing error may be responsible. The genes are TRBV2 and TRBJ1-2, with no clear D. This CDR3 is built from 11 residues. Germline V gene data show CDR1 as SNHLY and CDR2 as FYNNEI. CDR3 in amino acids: CASREEGSFTF. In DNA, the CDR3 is TGTGCCAGCAGAGAAGAGGGAAGTTTCACCTTC. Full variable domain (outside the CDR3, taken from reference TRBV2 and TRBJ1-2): EPEVTQTPSHQVTQMGQEVILRCVPISNHLYFYWYRQILGQKVEFLVSFYNNEISEKSEIFDDQFSVERPDGSNFTLKIRSTKLEDSAMYFCASREEGSFTFGSGTRLTVV.

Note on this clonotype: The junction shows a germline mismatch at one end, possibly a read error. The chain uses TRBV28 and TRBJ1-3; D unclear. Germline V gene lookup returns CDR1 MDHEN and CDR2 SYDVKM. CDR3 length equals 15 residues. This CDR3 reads CAGSSPGADGNTIYF. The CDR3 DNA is TGTGCCGGCAGTTCACCGGGAGCAGACGGAAACACCATATATTTT.

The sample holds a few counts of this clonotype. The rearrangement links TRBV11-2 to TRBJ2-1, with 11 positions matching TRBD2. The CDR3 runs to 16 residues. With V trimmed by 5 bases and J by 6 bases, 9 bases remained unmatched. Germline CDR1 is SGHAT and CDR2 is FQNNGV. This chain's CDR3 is CASSTISGRDPNEQFF. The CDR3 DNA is TGTGCCAGCAGCACTATTAGCGGGAGGGACCCCAATGAGCAGTTCTTC.

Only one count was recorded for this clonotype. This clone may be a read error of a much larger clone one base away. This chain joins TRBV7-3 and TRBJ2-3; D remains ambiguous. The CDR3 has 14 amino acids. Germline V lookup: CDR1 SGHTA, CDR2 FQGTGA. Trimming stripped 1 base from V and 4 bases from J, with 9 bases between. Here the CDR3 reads CASSLNDGSDTQYF. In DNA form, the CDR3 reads TGTGCCAGCAGCTTAAATGACGGTTCAGATACGCAGTATTTT.

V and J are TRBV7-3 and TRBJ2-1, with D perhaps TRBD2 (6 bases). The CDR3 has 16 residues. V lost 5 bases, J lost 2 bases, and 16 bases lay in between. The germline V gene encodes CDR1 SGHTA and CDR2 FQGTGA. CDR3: CASSPKEGSPYNEQFF. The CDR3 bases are TGTGCCAGCAGCCCAAAGGAGGGCTCGCCCTACAATGAGCAGTTCTTC. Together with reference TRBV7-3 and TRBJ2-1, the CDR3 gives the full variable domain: GAGVSQTPSNKVTEKGKYVELRCDPISGHTALYWYRQSLGQGPEFLIYFQGTGAADDSGLPNDRFFAVRPEGSVSTLKIQRTERGDSAVYLCASSPKEGSPYNEQFFGPGTRLTVL.

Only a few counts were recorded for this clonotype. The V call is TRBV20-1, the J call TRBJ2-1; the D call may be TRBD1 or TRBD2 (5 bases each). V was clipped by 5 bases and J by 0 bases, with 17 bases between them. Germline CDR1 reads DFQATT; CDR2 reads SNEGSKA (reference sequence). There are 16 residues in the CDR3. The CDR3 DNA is TGCAGTGCTGGAGTAGCTCAGGGACGCTCCTACAATGAGCAGTTCTTC. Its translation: CSAGVAQGRSYNEQFF.

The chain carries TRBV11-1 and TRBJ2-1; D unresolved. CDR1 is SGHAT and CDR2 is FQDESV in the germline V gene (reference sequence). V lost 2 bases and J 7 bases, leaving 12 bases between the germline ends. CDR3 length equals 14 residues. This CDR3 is CASSLTVPFNEQFF. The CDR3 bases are TGTGCCAGCAGCTTAACAGTCCCTTTTAATGAGCAGTTCTTC.

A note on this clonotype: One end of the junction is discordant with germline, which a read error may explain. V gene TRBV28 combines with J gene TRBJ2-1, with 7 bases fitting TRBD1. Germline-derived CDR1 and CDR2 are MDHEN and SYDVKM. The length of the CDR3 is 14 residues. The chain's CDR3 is CASTGDSSYNEQLF. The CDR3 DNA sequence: TGTGCCAGCACCGGGGACAGCAGTTACAATGAGCAGCTCTTC. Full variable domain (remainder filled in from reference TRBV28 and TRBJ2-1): DVKVTQSSRYLVKRTGEKVFLECVQDMDHENMFWYRQDPGLGLRLIYFSYDVKMKEKGDIPEGYSVSREKKERFSLILESASTNQTSMYLCASTGDSSYNEQLFGPGTRLTVL.

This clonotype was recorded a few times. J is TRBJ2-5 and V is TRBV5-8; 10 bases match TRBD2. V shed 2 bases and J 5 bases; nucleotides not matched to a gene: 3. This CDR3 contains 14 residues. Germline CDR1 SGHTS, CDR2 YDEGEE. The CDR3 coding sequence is TGTGCCAGCAGCTTTCTAGCGGGAGAGGAGACCCAGTACTTC. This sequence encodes CASSFLAGEETQYF.

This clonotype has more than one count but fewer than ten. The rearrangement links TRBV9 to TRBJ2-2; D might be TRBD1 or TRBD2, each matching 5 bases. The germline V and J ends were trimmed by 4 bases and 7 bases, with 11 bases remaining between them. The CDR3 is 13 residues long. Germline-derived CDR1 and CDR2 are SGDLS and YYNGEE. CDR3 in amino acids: CASSPGSGGELFF. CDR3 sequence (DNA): TGTGCCAGCAGCCCAGGGAGTGGCGGGGAGCTGTTTTTT.

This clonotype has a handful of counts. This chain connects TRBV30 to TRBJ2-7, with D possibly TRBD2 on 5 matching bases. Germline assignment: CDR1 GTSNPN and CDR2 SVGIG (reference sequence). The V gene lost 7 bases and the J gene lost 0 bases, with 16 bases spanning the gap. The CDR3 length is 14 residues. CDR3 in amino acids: CASTPGKDSYEQYF. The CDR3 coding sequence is TGTGCCTCGACCCCGGGAAAGGACTCCTACGAGCAGTACTTC.

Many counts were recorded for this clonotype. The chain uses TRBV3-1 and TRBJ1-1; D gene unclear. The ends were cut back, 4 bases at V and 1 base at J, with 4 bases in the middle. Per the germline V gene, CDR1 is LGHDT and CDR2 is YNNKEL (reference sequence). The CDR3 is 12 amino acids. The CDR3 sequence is CASSRRNTEAFF. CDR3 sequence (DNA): TGTGCCAGCAGCCGCAGGAACACTGAAGCTTTCTTT.

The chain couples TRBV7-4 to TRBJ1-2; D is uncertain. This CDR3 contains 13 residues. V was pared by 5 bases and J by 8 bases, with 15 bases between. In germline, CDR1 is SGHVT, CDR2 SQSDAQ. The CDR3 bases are TGTGCCAGCAGCGACAAAGCCCGTAGAGGCTACACCTTC. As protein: CASSDKARRGYTF.

As DNA, the CDR3 is TGCGCCAGCAGCCCGCGTAGGGTAAACTCTGAAGCTTTCTTT. Encoded protein: CASSPRRVNSEAFF. The V gene is TRBV4-1, the J gene TRBJ1-1, with D unclear. Trimming shortened V by 4 bases and J by 6 bases, and 15 bases separated the two germline ends. The CDR3 has 14 residues. CDR1 and CDR2 from the germline V gene are MGHRA and YSYEKL.

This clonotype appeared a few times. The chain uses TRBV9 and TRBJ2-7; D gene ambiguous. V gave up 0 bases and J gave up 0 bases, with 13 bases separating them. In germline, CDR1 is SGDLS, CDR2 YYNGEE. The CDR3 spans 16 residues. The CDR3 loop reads CASSVVVWVISYEQYF. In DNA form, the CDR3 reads TGTGCCAGCAGCGTAGTAGTGTGGGTGATCTCCTACGAGCAGTACTTC.

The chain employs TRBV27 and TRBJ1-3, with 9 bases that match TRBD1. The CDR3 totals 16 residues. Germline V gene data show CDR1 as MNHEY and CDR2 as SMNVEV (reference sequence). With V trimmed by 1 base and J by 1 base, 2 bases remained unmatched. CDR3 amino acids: CASSLYGQGSGNTIYF. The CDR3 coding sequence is TGTGCCAGCAGTTTATATGGACAGGGGTCTGGAAACACCATATATTTT.

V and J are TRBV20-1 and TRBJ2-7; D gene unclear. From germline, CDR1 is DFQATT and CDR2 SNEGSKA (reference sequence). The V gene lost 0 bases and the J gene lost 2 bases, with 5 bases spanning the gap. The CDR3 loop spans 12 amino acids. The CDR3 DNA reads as TGCAGTGCTAGAGATCTTGCCTACGAGCAGTACTTC. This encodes CSARDLAYEQYF.

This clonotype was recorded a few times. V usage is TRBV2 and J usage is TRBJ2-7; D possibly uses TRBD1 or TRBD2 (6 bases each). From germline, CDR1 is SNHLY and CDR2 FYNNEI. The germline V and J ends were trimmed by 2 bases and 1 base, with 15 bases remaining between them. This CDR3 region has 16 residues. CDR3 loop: CASSEYSGAGSYEQYF. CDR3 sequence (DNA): TGTGCCAGCAGTGAATACTCAGGGGCGGGGTCCTACGAGCAGTACTTC.

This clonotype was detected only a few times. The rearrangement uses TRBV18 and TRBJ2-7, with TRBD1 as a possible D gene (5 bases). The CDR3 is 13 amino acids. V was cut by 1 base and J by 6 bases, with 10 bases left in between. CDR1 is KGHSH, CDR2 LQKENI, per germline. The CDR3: CASSPQQRGEQYF. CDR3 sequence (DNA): TGTGCCAGCTCACCACAACAAAGGGGCGAGCAGTACTTC.

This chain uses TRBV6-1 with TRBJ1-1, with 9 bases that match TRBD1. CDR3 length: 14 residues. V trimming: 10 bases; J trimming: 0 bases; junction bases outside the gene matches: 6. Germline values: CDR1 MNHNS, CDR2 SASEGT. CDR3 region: CATTGGSLNTEAFF. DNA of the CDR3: TGTGCCACTACAGGGGGCTCCCTGAACACTGAAGCTTTCTTT.

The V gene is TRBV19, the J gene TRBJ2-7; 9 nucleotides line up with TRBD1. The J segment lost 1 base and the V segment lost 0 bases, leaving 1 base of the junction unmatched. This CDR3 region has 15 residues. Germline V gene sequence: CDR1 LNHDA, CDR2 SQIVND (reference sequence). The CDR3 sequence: CASSIEGTGSYEQYF. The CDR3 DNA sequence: TGTGCCAGTAGTATAGAGGGGACAGGGTCCTACGAGCAGTACTTC.